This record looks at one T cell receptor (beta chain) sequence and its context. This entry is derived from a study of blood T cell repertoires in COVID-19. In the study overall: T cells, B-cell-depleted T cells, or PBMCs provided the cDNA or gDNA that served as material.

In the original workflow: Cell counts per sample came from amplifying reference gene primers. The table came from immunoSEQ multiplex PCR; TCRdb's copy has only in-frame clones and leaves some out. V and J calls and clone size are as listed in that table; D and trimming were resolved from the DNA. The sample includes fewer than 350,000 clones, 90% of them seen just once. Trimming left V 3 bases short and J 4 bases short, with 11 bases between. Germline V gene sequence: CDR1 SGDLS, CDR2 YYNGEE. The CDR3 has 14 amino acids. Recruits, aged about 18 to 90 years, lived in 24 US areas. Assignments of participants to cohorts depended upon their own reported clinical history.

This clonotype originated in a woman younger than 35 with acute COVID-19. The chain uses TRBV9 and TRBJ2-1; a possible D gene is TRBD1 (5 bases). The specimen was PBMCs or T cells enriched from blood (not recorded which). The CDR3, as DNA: TGTGCCAGCAGCGAAGCAGACAGTTACAATGAGCAGTTCTTC. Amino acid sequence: CASSEADSYNEQFF.